This T cell receptor beta chain was identified during a study of cytomegalovirus exposure and HLA in healthy donors. CDR1 is SGHDT, CDR2 YYEEEE, per germline. CDR3 length equals 16 residues. The V segment lost 0 bases and the J segment 2 bases; nucleotides outside the gene matches: 2. The PCR ran on 60 Vbeta and 13 Jbeta primers. Data came from immunoSEQ multiplex PCR; TCRdb stores just in-frame clones and leaves some out. The sample includes approximately 82,000 clones, roughly 74% of them seen just once. This clonotype was sampled from a woman aged 45-65 years in good health and CMV-seropositive. The specimen was PBMCs. The V call is TRBV5-6, the J call TRBJ1-5, with 10 bases lining up with TRBD1. Written as DNA, the CDR3 is TGTGCCAGCAGCTTGGGACAGGGGGCGGGCAATCAGCCCCAGCATTTT. This gives the protein CASSLGQGAGNQPQHF.